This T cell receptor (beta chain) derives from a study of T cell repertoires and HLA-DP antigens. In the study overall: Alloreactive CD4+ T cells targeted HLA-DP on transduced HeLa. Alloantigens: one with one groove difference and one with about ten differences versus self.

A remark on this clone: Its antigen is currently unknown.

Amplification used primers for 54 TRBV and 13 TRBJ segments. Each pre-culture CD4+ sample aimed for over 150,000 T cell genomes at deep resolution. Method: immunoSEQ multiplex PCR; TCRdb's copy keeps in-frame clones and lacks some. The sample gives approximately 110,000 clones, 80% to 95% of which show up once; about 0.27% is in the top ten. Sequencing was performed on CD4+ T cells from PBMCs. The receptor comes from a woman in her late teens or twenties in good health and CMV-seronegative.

CDR3 amino acids: CASSSRLAGGFGELFF. CDR3 coding DNA: TGTGCCAGCAGTTCTAGACTAGCGGGGGGGTTTGGGGAGCTGTTTTTT. V usage is TRBV6-6 and J usage is TRBJ2-2; TRBD2 matches 14 bases. Germline V gene lookup returns CDR1 MNHNY and CDR2 SVGAGI (reference sequence). The CDR3 extends over 16 amino acids. V gave up 4 bases and J gave up 8 bases; unmatched junction bases: 6.